A single sample gave rise to the 5 T cell receptor beta chains below, sequenced in a study of cytomegalovirus exposure and HLA in healthy donors. The PCR ran on 60 Vbeta and 13 Jbeta primers. Data came from immunoSEQ multiplex PCR; TCRdb stores just in-frame clones and leaves some out. The data show 100,000 to 150,000 clones, roughly 72% seen once. Material: PBMCs. All receptors derive from a male donor in good health and CMV-seronegative.

In the case of this clone: A junction end diverges from the germline sequence, so it may reflect a read error. The chain combines TRBV7-9 with TRBJ2-1, with TRBD1 as a possible D gene (7 bases). The CDR3 runs 16 residues. CDR1 is SEHNR, CDR2 FQNEAQ, per germline (reference sequence). The CDR3 spells CSSSSSDREAYNEQFF. CDR3 DNA sequence: TGTTCCAGCAGCTCCTCCGACAGGGAGGCCTACAATGAGCAGTTCTTC.

The CDR3 loop reads CASSPGQGESQPQHF. The CDR3 nucleotides read TGTGCCAGCTCACCCGGACAGGGAGAGAGTCAGCCCCAGCATTTT. The chain uses TRBV18 and TRBJ1-5, with 8 nucleotides matching TRBD1. The CDR3 sequence is 15 residues long. The J segment lost 6 bases and the V segment lost 3 bases, leaving 7 bases of the junction unmatched. CDR1 and CDR2 (germline): KGHSH, LQKENI.

The V and J genes are TRBV6-5 and TRBJ2-7; 7 nucleotides align to TRBD2. With 7 bases clipped from V and 3 bases from J, the junction kept 6 bases outside the gene matches. The CDR3 is made up of 13 amino acids. Germline CDR1 and CDR2: MNHEY and SVGAGI. Here the CDR3 DNA reads TGTGCCAGCATGAGGGCGGGAGACTACGAGCAGTACTTC. Translating gives CASMRAGDYEQYF.

This chain links TRBV19 with TRBJ2-7; TRBD1 matches at 7 bases. CDR3 length: 14 amino acids. Trimming cost V 3 bases and J 3 bases; bases outside gene matches: 5. Germline-derived CDR1 and CDR2 are LNHDA and SQIVND (reference sequence). For the CDR3, the DNA is TGTGCCAGTAGTATCACCACAGGGGTCTACGAGCAGTACTTC. It is translated as CASSITTGVYEQYF.

In its sample, this clone was seen a few times. The chain uses TRBV12-2 and TRBJ2-7; the D call of TRBD1 is as the table states it, not checked on the DNA. TRBV12-2 is labeled a pseudogene. The CDR3 has 17 residues. CDR3 nucleotides: TGTGCAAGTCGGATGATACCCGGGACAGCCTTCTCCTACGAGCAGTACTTC. It codes for CASRMIPGTAFSYEQYF.